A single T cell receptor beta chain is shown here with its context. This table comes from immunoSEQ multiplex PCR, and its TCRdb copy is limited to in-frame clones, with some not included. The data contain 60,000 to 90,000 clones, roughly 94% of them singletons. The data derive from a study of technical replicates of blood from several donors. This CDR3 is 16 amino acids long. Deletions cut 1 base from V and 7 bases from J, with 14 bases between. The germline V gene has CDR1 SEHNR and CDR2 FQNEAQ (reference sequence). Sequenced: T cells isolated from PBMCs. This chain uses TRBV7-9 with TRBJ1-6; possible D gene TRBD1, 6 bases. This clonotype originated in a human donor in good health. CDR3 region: CASSLGRGGTNSPLHF. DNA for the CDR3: TGTGCCAGCAGCTTAGGCAGGGGCGGTACGAATTCACCCCTCCACTTT.